These 30 T cell receptor beta chains were all obtained from the same sample, sequenced in a study of T cells in tuberculosis. Thawed, overnight-rested PBMC were stained with GMM-loaded CD1B tetramer, viability dye and anti-CD3, then sorted. C32 glucose monomycolate from Rhodococcus equi was loaded onto the CD1B tetramers. The table came from immunoSEQ multiplex PCR; TCRdb's copy has only in-frame clones and leaves some out. The data contain tens of thousands of clones, 81% of them singletons. What was sequenced was CD1b-GMM tetramer-negative cells sorted from PBMCs. The receptors shown here come from an adult woman with latent tuberculosis.

The genes are TRBV27 and TRBJ2-1, with 7 bases lining up with TRBD2. V shed 5 bases, J shed 7 bases, and the junction held 8 bases outside the gene matches. CDR1 MNHEY and CDR2 SMNVEV come from the germline V gene (reference sequence). This CDR3 spans 14 amino acids. DNA for the CDR3: TGTGCCAGCAGTCCGTGGGACGGGGGGAATGAGCAGTTCTTC. It is translated as CASSPWDGGNEQFF.

This chain joins TRBV19 and TRBJ2-1, with 8 bases fitting TRBD2. The CDR3 is made up of 17 amino acids. The germline V gene encodes CDR1 LNHDA and CDR2 SQIVND (reference sequence). The V and J ends lost 7 bases and 1 base, in that order; junction bases with no gene match: 12. The CDR3 region is CASKGLERERSYNEQFF. For the CDR3, the DNA is TGTGCCAGTAAGGGTTTGGAGCGGGAGAGGTCCTACAATGAGCAGTTCTTC.

This rearrangement joins TRBV2 to TRBJ1-1; TRBD1 aligns across 11 bases. The junction had 2 bases not matched to a gene; V was cut back by 6 bases and J by 5 bases. The CDR3 length is 13 residues. Germline lookup yields CDR1 SNHLY and CDR2 FYNNEI. CDR3 region: CASRGQGETEAFF. As DNA, the CDR3 is TGTGCCAGCAGGGGACAGGGGGAAACTGAAGCTTTCTTT.

V gene TRBV7-7 combines with J gene TRBJ2-1, with 12 bases matching TRBD1. The CDR3 totals 18 residues. The V and J ends lost 5 bases and 5 bases, in that order; junction bases with no gene match: 13. Germline V lookup: CDR1 SSHAT, CDR2 FNYEAQ (reference sequence). This CDR3 reads CASSGDRGLFCPDNEQFF. DNA of the CDR3: TGTGCCAGCAGCGGGGACAGGGGGCTTTTTTGTCCGGACAATGAGCAGTTCTTC. Full variable domain (remainder filled in from reference TRBV7-7 and TRBJ2-1): GAGVSQSPRYKVTKRGQDVTLRCDPISSHATLYWYQQALGQGPEFLTYFNYEAQPDKSGLPSDRFSAERPEGSISTLTIQRTEQRDSAMYRCASSGDRGLFCPDNEQFFGPGTRLTVL.

The chain joins TRBV7-2 to TRBJ2-5, with 9 bases aligning to TRBD1. This CDR3 has 14 residues. V was pared by 5 bases and J by 4 bases, with 5 bases of the junction left unmatched. CDR1 is SGHTA and CDR2 is FQGNSA in the germline V gene. The CDR3: CASSPRTGAETQYF. CDR3 nucleotides: TGTGCCAGCAGCCCCAGGACAGGGGCAGAGACCCAGTACTTC. Full variable domain (rest looked up from reference TRBV7-2 and TRBJ2-5): GAGVSQSPSNKVTEKGKDVELRCDPISGHTALYWYRQSLGQGLEFLIYFQGNSAPDKSGLPSDRFSAERTGGSVSTLTIQRTQQEDSAVYLCASSPRTGAETQYFGPGTRLLVL.

This chain connects TRBV18 to TRBJ2-7, with D perhaps TRBD2 (5 bases). V lost 2 bases, J lost 0 bases, and 8 bases lay in between. The length of the CDR3 is 14 residues. Germline V gene data show CDR1 as KGHSH and CDR2 as LQKENI. The CDR3 here is CASSPESGSYEQYF. In nucleotides, the CDR3 is TGTGCCAGCTCACCAGAGAGCGGCTCCTACGAGCAGTACTTC.

This clone occurred a few times. This chain connects TRBV7-9 to TRBJ1-4, with 9 bases matching TRBD1. V shed 4 bases and J 5 bases; nucleotides not matched to a gene: 2. The CDR3 totals 14 residues. Per the germline V gene, CDR1 is SEHNR and CDR2 is FQNEAQ (reference sequence). CDR3 amino acids: CASSSGQGNEKLFF. The CDR3 DNA reads TGTGCCAGCAGCTCGGGACAGGGAAATGAAAAACTGTTTTTT.

This clone was found once. This sequence joins TRBV11-3 and TRBJ2-1, with 7 nucleotides matching TRBD2. CDR1 SGHNT and CDR2 YENEEA come from the germline V gene. This CDR3 is built from 15 residues. Unmatched junction bases numbered 5, after V lost 1 base and J lost 5 bases. The CDR3 nucleotides read TGTGCCAGCAGCTTAGGACGGGGGAGGGACAATGAGCAGTTCTTC. Its protein is CASSLGRGRDNEQFF.

The chain couples TRBV2 to TRBJ2-7; D is unresolved. The CDR3 loop spans 12 amino acids. Looked up from germline, CDR1 is SNHLY and CDR2 is FYNNEI. Trimming pared 4 bases from V and 0 bases from J, leaving 4 bases between. The CDR3 DNA reads as TGTGCCAGCAGTGCGAGCTCCTACGAGCAGTACTTC. As protein: CASSASSYEQYF.

This clone was observed a single time. This chain connects TRBV11-1 to TRBJ2-1; 7 bases are a match to TRBD1. V trimming: 5 bases; J trimming: 0 bases; junction bases outside the gene matches: 4. In germline, CDR1 is SGHAT, CDR2 FQDESV (reference sequence). The CDR3 consists of 15 residues. The CDR3 bases are TGTGCCAGCAGCGACGACAGGGACTCCTACAATGAGCAGTTCTTC. Translating gives CASSDDRDSYNEQFF.

This clone has just a few counts. DNA of the CDR3: TGTGCCAGCACCACTAAAGGGGTAATTCTGTATGGCTACACCTTC. It is translated as CASTTKGVILYGYTF. The chain employs TRBV5-5 and TRBJ1-2; TRBD1 is a possible D gene (5 bases). The CDR3 has 15 residues. Between the trimmed V and J ends, which lost 6 bases and 5 bases, there was a span of 20 bases. Germline V gene data show CDR1 as SGHKS and CDR2 as YYEKEE (reference sequence).

The chain links TRBV7-2 to TRBJ2-2; TRBD2 might be the D (5 bases). This CDR3 spans 15 amino acids. Trimming took 6 bases from V and 6 from J, leaving 17 bases between them. In germline, CDR1 is SGHTA, CDR2 FQGNSA. The CDR3 nucleotides are TGTGCCAGCAGGCCCGACTATTCGGGTCCCGGGGAGCTGTTTTTT. Translation gives CASRPDYSGPGELFF.

In this sample, this clone turned up once. The chain joins TRBV6-1 to TRBJ2-4; D not resolved. Trimming shortened V by 1 base and J by 0 bases, and 10 bases separated the two germline ends. The germline gives CDR1 MNHNS, CDR2 SASEGT. The length of the CDR3 is 16 residues. CDR3 in DNA: TGTGCCAGCAGTGAAGTGGTCAGAACAGCCAAAAACATTCAGTACTTC. It yields the protein CASSEVVRTAKNIQYF.

This rearrangement joins TRBV7-9 to TRBJ2-1, with a tentative D call TRBD2 (6 bases). CDR1 SEHNR and CDR2 FQNEAQ come from the germline V gene (reference sequence). V was clipped by 5 bases and J by 4 bases, with 15 bases between them. The CDR3 spans 15 residues. The CDR3 bases are TGTGCCAGCAGCCCCCGGGAGAAAGGTTACAATGAGCAGTTCTTC. Encoded protein: CASSPREKGYNEQFF. Looking up the rest from reference TRBV7-9 and TRBJ2-1 gives the full variable domain: DTGVSQNPRHKITKRGQNVTFRCDPISEHNRLYWYRQTLGQGPEFLTYFQNEAQLEKSRLLSDRFSAERPKGSFSTLEIQRTEQGDSAMYLCASSPREKGYNEQFFGPGTRLTVL.

The chain links TRBV4-1 to TRBJ1-2, with 12 bases fitting TRBD1. V lost 3 bases, J lost 8 bases, and 7 bases stayed unmatched. The V gene's germline CDR1 is MGHRA and CDR2 YSYEKL. The CDR3 loop spans 15 amino acids. CDR3 coding DNA: TGCGCCAGCAGCCAGGACCCGGGACAGGGGGCAGGCTACACCTTC. Its protein product is CASSQDPGQGAGYTF.

J is TRBJ2-3 and V is TRBV7-8, with a possible D match to TRBD2 (6 bases). Germline V lookup: CDR1 SGHVS, CDR2 FQNEAQ. The CDR3 loop spans 14 amino acids. V was trimmed by 1 base and J by 7 bases, leaving 12 bases between them. The CDR3 DNA reads TGTGCCAGCAGCTTAGTTGCTAGCGTAAATACGCAGTATTTT. This sequence encodes CASSLVASVNTQYF.

The chain joins TRBV4-1 to TRBJ2-1, with unresolved D. CDR3 length: 15 residues. Trimming cost V 0 bases and J 4 bases, with 10 bases left between them. Germline V gene data show CDR1 as MGHRA and CDR2 as YSYEKL. The CDR3, as DNA: TGCGCCAGCAGCCAAGATCGAGGCAGTTACAATGAGCAGTTCTTC. It specifies CASSQDRGSYNEQFF.

V and J are TRBV7-9 and TRBJ2-1; 7 nucleotides agree with TRBD1. The CDR3 runs 16 residues. The trim removed 5 bases at V and 3 bases at J, leaving 10 bases unmatched. Germline lookup yields CDR1 SEHNR and CDR2 FQNEAQ (reference sequence). CDR3 in amino acids: CASSLRQGVGYNEQFF. Written as DNA, the CDR3 is TGTGCCAGCAGCCTACGACAGGGTGTGGGCTACAATGAGCAGTTCTTC.

The chain is built from TRBV19 and TRBJ1-5, with 8 bases that match TRBD1. Losses at the gene ends were 7 bases for V and 4 bases for J; bases not matched to a gene: 9. Germline V gene lookup returns CDR1 LNHDA and CDR2 SQIVND (reference sequence). This CDR3 has 15 residues. For the CDR3, the DNA is TGTGCCAGTATCGCCGGGACAGGAGGTAATCAGCCCCAGCATTTT. It encodes CASIAGTGGNQPQHF.

This clone was picked up one time. This rearrangement joins TRBV19 to TRBJ1-2, with TRBD1 identical over 7 bases. The CDR3 is 14 amino acids. Germline-derived CDR1 and CDR2 are LNHDA and SQIVND (reference sequence). Unmatched junction bases numbered 7, after V lost 5 bases and J lost 4 bases. CDR3 loop: CASSSNRDSYGYTF. In DNA form, the CDR3 reads TGTGCCAGTAGTTCAAACCGGGACAGCTATGGCTACACCTTC.

This chain links TRBV11-2 with TRBJ2-1, with 11 positions matching TRBD1. V dropped 4 bases and J dropped 6; count of bases not matched to a gene: 5. Germline CDR1 is SGHAT and CDR2 is FQNNGV. The CDR3 spans 15 residues. CDR3 in DNA: TGTGCCAGCAGCTCTCGGACAGGGGGCTTCAATGAGCAGTTCTTC. Encoded protein: CASSSRTGGFNEQFF.

The sample holds a few counts of this clone. This rearrangement joins TRBV18 to TRBJ2-7, with D perhaps TRBD1 (6 bases). The ends were cut back, 2 bases at V and 0 bases at J, with 8 bases in the middle. This CDR3 contains 14 residues. Germline V lookup: CDR1 KGHSH, CDR2 LQKENI. The CDR3 DNA is TGTGCCAGCTCACCAGACAGGCGCTCCTACGAGCAGTACTTC. This sequence encodes CASSPDRRSYEQYF.

The chain joins TRBV7-2 to TRBJ1-3; perhaps TRBD1 as D (5 bases). Trimming took 1 base from V and 0 from J, leaving 7 bases between them. This CDR3 contains 15 residues. CDR1 is SGHTA and CDR2 is FQGNSA in the germline V gene. The CDR3 DNA sequence: TGTGCCAGCAGCTTAGAACAGGCCTCTGGAAACACCATATATTTT. Translating it yields CASSLEQASGNTIYF.

This rearrangement joins TRBV29-1 to TRBJ2-7; 7 bases align to TRBD2. The ends lost 7 bases at V and 2 bases at J; junction bases unmatched: 2. This CDR3 is built from 11 residues. Germline V gene lookup returns CDR1 SQVTM and CDR2 ANQGSEA. CDR3 sequence reads: CSARGAYEQYF. The CDR3 DNA follows: TGCAGCGCCCGGGGGGCCTACGAGCAGTACTTC.

The chain uses TRBV2 and TRBJ2-7; 7 nucleotides agree with TRBD1. V was clipped by 6 bases and J by 2 bases; unmatched bases: 4. Germline V CDR1 and CDR2: SNHLY, FYNNEI. This CDR3 is built from 13 residues. CDR3 amino acids: CASRGQVAYEQYF. CDR3 DNA sequence: TGTGCCAGCAGAGGACAGGTGGCCTACGAGCAGTACTTC.

The chain links TRBV13 to TRBJ2-3, with 7 bases that match TRBD2. The germline gives CDR1 PRHDT, CDR2 FYEKMQ (reference sequence). The CDR3 sequence is 17 residues long. Unmatched junction bases numbered 6, after V lost 0 bases and J lost 0 bases. The CDR3 is CASSLGHSGASTDTQYF. The CDR3 nucleotides read TGTGCCAGCAGCTTAGGCCACAGCGGGGCAAGCACAGATACGCAGTATTTT. Variable domain in full (rest from reference TRBV13 and TRBJ2-3): AAGVIQSPRHLIKEKRETATLKCYPIPRHDTVYWYQQGPGQDPQFLISFYEKMQSDKGSIPDRFSAQQFSDYHSELNMSSLELGDSALYFCASSLGHSGASTDTQYFGPGTRLTVL.

This chain connects TRBV7-2 to TRBJ2-5, with D perhaps TRBD2 (5 bases). The germline V and J ends were trimmed by 3 bases and 5 bases, with 10 bases remaining between them. From germline, CDR1 is SGHTA and CDR2 FQGNSA. The CDR3 runs to 13 residues. The CDR3 reads CASSLGSGETQYF. As DNA, the CDR3 is TGTGCCAGCAGCTTGGGGTCGGGGGAGACCCAGTACTTC.

A few counts support this clone. The chain carries TRBV7-3 and TRBJ1-1; the D gene is possibly TRBD1 (6 bases). Trimming took 5 bases from V and 3 from J, leaving 16 bases between them. Looked up from germline, CDR1 is SGHTA and CDR2 is FQGTGA. This CDR3 is built from 15 residues. The CDR3 nucleotides are TGTGCCAGCAGCCTAGGGGGGGGGTATGACACTGAAGCTTTCTTT. Its translation: CASSLGGGYDTEAFF.

V gene TRBV6-5 combines with J gene TRBJ1-2; D is unresolved. Deletions cut 5 bases from V and 1 base from J, with 11 bases between. This CDR3 contains 14 residues. CDR1 is MNHEY and CDR2 is SVGAGI in the germline V gene. The CDR3 reads CASSLGRVNYGYTF. The CDR3 DNA sequence: TGTGCCAGCAGTCTGGGCCGAGTTAACTATGGCTACACCTTC.

V is TRBV28 and J is TRBJ2-7, with a possible D match to TRBD2 (6 bases). With 5 bases removed from V and 3 bases from J, the gap between germline ends came to 17 bases. There are 15 residues in the CDR3. Per the germline V gene, CDR1 is MDHEN and CDR2 is SYDVKM. The CDR3 here is CASSITGVRSYEQYF. In DNA, the CDR3 is TGTGCCAGCAGTATTACGGGGGTTAGGAGCTACGAGCAGTACTTC.